These T cell receptor beta chains were read from a single sample in a study of cytomegalovirus exposure and HLA in healthy donors. Profiled with immunoSEQ multiplex PCR; TCRdb holds only in-frame clones, not every one. The table has some 170,000 clones, about 96% seen once. Source material: PBMCs. The receptors were gathered from a woman in her late teens or twenties in good health and CMV-seronegative. CDR3s include the opening cysteine and the closing phenylalanine or tryptophan. A D gene is named only where the DNA matches it firmly. Clone size is shown for a subset of rows, as once, few, many or a class of expanded clone.

V	size	J	D	DNA	CDR3
TRBV5-1	.	TRBJ2-7	.	TGCGCCAGCAGCTCGGGACTCCTCCGGAGCGAGCAGTACTTC	CASSSGLLRSEQYF
TRBV11-2	.	TRBJ2-7	.	TGTGCCAGCAGCCGTGCACAGGGCTACGAGCAGTACTTC	CASSRAQGYEQYF
TRBV6-1	.	TRBJ1-2	.	TGTGCCAGCAGGCTCGTGACGGGGAACTATGGCTACACCTTC	CASRLVTGNYGYTF
TRBV5-1	.	TRBJ2-2	TRBD2	TGCGCCAGCAGGATGGCCTCTAGCGGGGGACGAACCGGGGAGCTGTTTTTT	CASRMASSGGRTGELFF
TRBV6-1	.	TRBJ1-4	.	TGTGCCAGCAGCCCCAACAGTAATGAAAAACTGTTTTTT	CASSPNSNEKLFF
TRBV27	once	TRBJ2-2	.	TGTGCCAGCAGTCTAACAGGGACCGGGGAGCTGTTTTTT	CASSLTGTGELFF
TRBV7-2	.	TRBJ2-5	TRBD1	TGTGCCAGCAGCTCCCAGACAGGGGGCGGTGAGACCCAGTACTTC	CASSSQTGGGETQYF
TRBV7-2	.	TRBJ2-3	TRBD1	TGTGCCAGCAGCTCGAATTACAGGGGGAGCGTGGGGGATACGCAGTATTTT	CASSSNYRGSVGDTQYF
TRBV7-9	.	TRBJ2-3	TRBD2	TGTGCCAGCAGGTTACTGAGCGGGGCTAGCACAGATACGCAGTATTTT	CASRLLSGASTDTQYF
TRBV6-5	.	TRBJ1-1	.	TGTGCCAGCAGTTACTCGACAGGAACCCTTGGCACTGAAGCTTTCTTT	CASSYSTGTLGTEAFF
TRBV19	.	TRBJ1-2	.	TGTGCCAGTAAGCCGGGAGGGAACTATGGCTACACCTTC	CASKPGGNYGYTF
TRBV5-4	.	TRBJ1-2	.	TGTGCCAGCAGCCCTATAACGGGATTCCCTGGCTACACCTTC	CASSPITGFPGYTF
TRBV27	once	TRBJ1-5	.	TGTGCCAGCAGTTGGACCCGGGACAATCAGCCCCAGCATTTT	CASSWTRDNQPQHF
TRBV7-2	once	TRBJ1-4	.	TGTGCCAGCAGTTTTACCGGGGGAGATGAAAAACTGTTTTTT	CASSFTGGDEKLFF
TRBV15	once	TRBJ2-3	.	TGTGCCACCAGTGTGACAACCCAGGATACGCAGTATTTT	CATSVTTQDTQYF
TRBV7-2	.	TRBJ1-2	.	TGTGCCAGCAGCTTAGGTGGTTCGGGTGGCTACACCTTC	CASSLGGSGGYTF
TRBV6-8	.	TRBJ2-5	TRBD1	TGTGCAGACAGGGGACAAGAGACCCAGTACTTC	CADRGQETQYF
TRBV5-1	.	TRBJ2-2	TRBD2	TGCGCCAGCAGCTTTGGACTAGCGGGGGGCTCGAACACCGGGGAGCTGTTTTTT	CASSFGLAGGSNTGELFF
TRBV6-5	.	TRBJ1-1	.	TGTGCCAGCAGCCGTTCGGAAGGGGCTGAAGCTTTCTTT	CASSRSEGAEAFF
TRBV5-6	.	TRBJ2-1	TRBD1	TGTGCCAGCAGCTTAGCAGGGGGCGGGAATGAGCAGTTCTTC	CASSLAGGGNEQFF
TRBV6-5	.	TRBJ2-3	.	TGTGCCAGCAGTTTCCCAGGGGCAGATACGCAGTATTTT	CASSFPGADTQYF
TRBV7-2	.	TRBJ2-3	TRBD2	TGTGCCAGCAGCTTAGTAACGGGGGGATTAAGCACAGATACGCAGTATTTT	CASSLVTGGLSTDTQYF
TRBV6-5	.	TRBJ1-3	TRBD1	TGTGCCAGCAGTTTCGGACAGGGTGGAAACACCATATATTTT	CASSFGQGGNTIYF
TRBV4-2	few	TRBJ1-1	TRBD1	TGTGCCAGCAGCCAAGTTGCAGGGGGCAACACTGAAGCTTTCTTT	CASSQVAGGNTEAFF
TRBV11-2	.	TRBJ2-2	.	TGTGCCAGCATTATAACGGGAGTCGGGGAGCTGTTTTTT	CASIITGVGELFF
TRBV5-1	.	TRBJ2-5	.	TGCGCCAGCAGCCGTGCCAGCGGGGAGACCCAGTACTTC	CASSRASGETQYF
TRBV10-3	.	TRBJ2-3	.	TGTGCCACGGCAGGGGTCTATGGCACAGATACGCAGTATTTT	CATAGVYGTDTQYF
TRBV11-2	.	TRBJ2-7	TRBD1	TGTGCCAGCACCCGGGACAGGACAGGGGAGCAGTACTTC	CASTRDRTGEQYF
TRBV2	.	TRBJ2-3	.	TGTGCCAGCAGTGGCGGGGCTTTGGGCACAGATACGCAGTATTTT	CASSGGALGTDTQYF
TRBV7-9	.	TRBJ2-1	.	TGTGCCGAACGACTAGACAACAATGAGCAGTTCTTC	CAERLDNNEQFF
TRBV4-3	.	TRBJ2-5	.	TGCGCCAGCAGCCTCAGGGGCCAAGAGACCCAGTACTTC	CASSLRGQETQYF
TRBV5-4	.	TRBJ2-5	TRBD1	TGTGCCAGCAGCCTCACGACAGGGGGCCCAGAGACCCAGTACTTC	CASSLTTGGPETQYF
TRBV18	.	TRBJ1-1	.	TGTGCCAGCTCACCGCCGGGGTGGGTAAACACTGAAGCTTTCTTT	CASSPPGWVNTEAFF
TRBV10-1	.	TRBJ2-7	TRBD1	TGCGCCAGCAGTGGGACCCCCGGGACAGGGACCTCCTACGAGCAGTACTTC	CASSGTPGTGTSYEQYF
TRBV11-2	.	TRBJ1-4	.	TGTGCCAGCAATATAGCGGGGGGGACTAATGAAAAACTGTTTTTT	CASNIAGGTNEKLFF
TRBV7-8	once	TRBJ1-2	TRBD1	TGTGCCAGCAGCCCCCGGACAGGACGTCGGGGCTACACCTTC	CASSPRTGRRGYTF
TRBV7-2	.	TRBJ2-5	TRBD2	TGTGCCAGCAGCTTAGTTCGGCTAGCGGGGTACCAAGAGACCCAGTACTTC	CASSLVRLAGYQETQYF
TRBV5-1	.	TRBJ2-7	.	TGCGCCAGCAGCAGCGGAGGAGGGGAGTCCTACGAGCAGTACTTC	CASSSGGGESYEQYF
TRBV5-1	.	TRBJ2-2	TRBD1	TGCGCCAGCAGCTCTTTACAGGGGCGGTCCGGGGAGCTGTTTTTT	CASSSLQGRSGELFF
TRBV9	.	TRBJ2-7	TRBD1	TGTGCCAGCAGCGTCCGGGACAGGGGCTTATACGAGCAGTACTTC	CASSVRDRGLYEQYF
TRBV29-1	.	TRBJ2-7	.	TGCAGCGTTCGACTGGTAGGGGGGGACGAGCAGTACTTC	CSVRLVGGDEQYF
TRBV6-6	.	TRBJ1-1	.	TGTGCCAGCAGTACCAAAAACAGGGAAAATGAAGCTTTCTTT	CASSTKNRENEAFF
TRBV7-9	.	TRBJ2-7	.	TGTGCCAGCAGCCGGACGTCGGGGAGATACGAGCAGTACTTC	CASSRTSGRYEQYF
TRBV4-3	.	TRBJ1-4	.	TGCGCCAGCAGCCATGACTCCCACAGGATTTCTAATGAAAAACTGTTTTTT	CASSHDSHRISNEKLFF
TRBV7-2	.	TRBJ1-5	.	TGTGCCAGCAGCCCCGGACAGAATAGCAATCAGCCCCAGCATTTT	CASSPGQNSNQPQHF
TRBV18	.	TRBJ2-1	TRBD2	TGTGCCAGCTCACCACCCCAGCGGGGGTACTACAATGAGCAGTTCTTC	CASSPPQRGYYNEQFF
TRBV27	.	TRBJ2-2	TRBD2	TGTGCCAGCAGTTTAAGGGCGGGGGGCGGCGCGAACACCGGGGAGCTGTTTTTT	CASSLRAGGGANTGELFF
TRBV5-4	.	TRBJ2-7	TRBD2	TGTGCCAGCAGCTTGAGTCAGCGGGGTCCTCCCTACGAGCAGTACTTC	CASSLSQRGPPYEQYF
TRBV16	.	TRBJ1-5	.	TGTGCCAGCAGCCAAGAACATAGCAATCAGCCCCAGCATTTT	CASSQEHSNQPQHF
TRBV6-1	once	TRBJ2-1	TRBD2	TGTGCCAGCCGGGAGGCTGAGCAGTTCTTC	CASREAEQFF
TRBV7-9	.	TRBJ1-2	.	TGTGCCAGCAGCCCCCCAGGGTGGGGTTCAGACTATGGCTACACCTTC	CASSPPGWGSDYGYTF
TRBV10-3	.	TRBJ1-6	.	TGTGCCATCAGGGCCACAGGGTCAAATTCACCCCTCCACTTT	CAIRATGSNSPLHF
TRBV18	.	TRBJ1-1	.	TGTGCCAGCTCACCATCGGCAGGGCAAAGCACTGAAGCTTTCTTT	CASSPSAGQSTEAFF
TRBV6-6	.	TRBJ2-7	.	TGTGCCAGCAGTTATAGTCGGACACCGGTCTCCTACGAGCAGTACTTC	CASSYSRTPVSYEQYF
TRBV5-1	.	TRBJ2-5	.	TGCGCCAGCATATCTAGTTTCGACGAGACCCAGTACTTC	CASISSFDETQYF
TRBV13	.	TRBJ2-7	.	TGTGCCAGCAGAAGGACAGTCTCGAACTTC	CASRRTVSNF
TRBV5-4	.	TRBJ2-6	.	TGTGCCAGCAGCCTGGACATCTCCCTTTCTGGGGCCAACGTCCTGACTTTC	CASSLDISLSGANVLTF
TRBV9	.	TRBJ2-2	.	TGTGCCAGCAGCCCATATAGGACAGCCCCCGGGGAGCTGTTTTTT	CASSPYRTAPGELFF
TRBV7-2	.	TRBJ1-6	.	TGTGCCAGCAGTCTACGGGACACGCATAATTCACCCCTCCACTTT	CASSLRDTHNSPLHF